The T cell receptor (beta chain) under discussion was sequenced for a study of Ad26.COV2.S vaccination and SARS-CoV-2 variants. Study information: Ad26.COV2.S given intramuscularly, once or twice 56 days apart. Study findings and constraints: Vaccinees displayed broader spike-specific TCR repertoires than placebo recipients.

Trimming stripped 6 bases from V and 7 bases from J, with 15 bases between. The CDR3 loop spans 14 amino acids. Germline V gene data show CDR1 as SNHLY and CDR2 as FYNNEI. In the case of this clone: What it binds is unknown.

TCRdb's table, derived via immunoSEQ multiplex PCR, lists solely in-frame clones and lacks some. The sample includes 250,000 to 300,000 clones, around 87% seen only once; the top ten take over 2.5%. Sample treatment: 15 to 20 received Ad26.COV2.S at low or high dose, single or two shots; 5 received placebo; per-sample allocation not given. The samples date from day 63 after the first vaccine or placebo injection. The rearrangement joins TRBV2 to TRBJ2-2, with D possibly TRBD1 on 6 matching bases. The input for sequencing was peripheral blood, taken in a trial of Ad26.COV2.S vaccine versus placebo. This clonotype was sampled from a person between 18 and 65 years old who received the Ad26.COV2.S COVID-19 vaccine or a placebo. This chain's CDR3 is CASSRNRDGGELFF. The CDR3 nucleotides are TGTGCCAGCAGCCGGAACAGGGACGGCGGGGAGCTGTTTTTT.